The 4 T cell receptor beta chains reported below all come from one sample, sequenced in a study of shared clonotypes between healthy human individuals. TCRdb keeps only in-frame clones here, not all; method: immunoSEQ multiplex PCR. The sample contains more than 550,000 clones, around 70% of which appear only once. The specimen sequenced was memory CD4+ T cells sorted from blood. Subset defined: CD45RA-negative fraction. The receptors come from a woman aged 25 to 39 in good health.

The CDR3 nucleotides read TGTGCCAGCAGTGAATATAGGGGGCAGACAATGAACACTGAAGCTTTCTTT. Encoded protein: CASSEYRGQTMNTEAFF. The chain couples TRBV25-1 to TRBJ1-1; TRBD1 aligns across 7 bases. The CDR3 extends over 17 amino acids. V lost 0 bases to trimming and J lost 0 bases; unmatched junction nucleotides: 7. From germline, CDR1 is MGHDK and CDR2 SYGVNS.

The chain carries TRBV19 and TRBJ2-2, with a possible D match to TRBD2 (6 bases). The CDR3 has 14 residues. Germline V gene data show CDR1 as LNHDA and CDR2 as SQIVND (reference sequence). The V gene lost 4 bases and the J gene lost 3 bases, with 9 bases spanning the gap. CDR3 region: CASSSGKHTGELFF. DNA for the CDR3: TGTGCCAGTAGTAGCGGGAAGCACACCGGGGAGCTGTTTTTT.

The V call is TRBV5-1, the J call TRBJ2-6; D not certain. This CDR3 region has 17 residues. The ends were cut back, 0 bases at V and 2 bases at J, with 12 bases in the middle. Per germline, CDR1 SGHRS and CDR2 YFSETQ. The CDR3 here is CASSLEPNTPGANVLTF. The CDR3 coding sequence is TGCGCCAGCAGCTTGGAACCCAACACTCCTGGGGCCAACGTCCTGACTTTC.

The V and J genes are TRBV7-9 and TRBJ1-5, with D possibly TRBD1 on 6 matching bases. This CDR3 comprises 15 residues. The V and J ends lost 5 bases and 7 bases respectively, with 18 bases between them. Germline V CDR1 and CDR2: SEHNR, FQNEAQ (reference sequence). CDR3 nucleotide sequence: TGTGCCAGCAGCCAAGAGGGGGTGGGGTTCCAGCCCCAGCATTTT. Translating gives CASSQEGVGFQPQHF.